These T cell receptor beta chains were read from a single sample in a study of identical twins. TCRdb used MiXCR to reprocess the 5' RACE reads, holding one entry per CDR3 protein. The sample lists fewer than 650,000 distinct CDR3 sequences, roughly 7.1% occurring once. This sample also belongs to another study, concerning yellow fever vaccine responses in identical twins.

Sequencing was performed on PBMCs. The receptors shown here come from a woman between 18 and 29 years old in good health. CDR3s include the opening cysteine and the closing phenylalanine or tryptophan. The order of the fields is J gene, V gene, CDR3 length, D gene, clone size, CDR3 DNA, CDR3 protein. A D gene is named only where the DNA matches it firmly. Clone size is given for some rows only: seen once, a few or many times, or a class if the clone is expanded.

TRBJ2-1,TRBV28,14,-,-,TGTGCCAGCACCCAAGTGGCCCCGGGTGGTGAGCAGTTCTTC,CASTQVAPGGEQFF
TRBJ2-3,TRBV12-3/TRBV12-4,17,TRBD2,-,TGTGCCAGCAGTCCAAGGACTAGCGGGGGGGCGAGAGATACGCAGTATTTT,CASSPRTSGGARDTQYF
TRBJ1-1,TRBV28,17,-,few,TGTGCCAGCAGCTTATCCGGGACCCATGAAGGGGACACTGAAGCTTTCTTT,CASSLSGTHEGDTEAFF
TRBJ1-5,TRBV12-3/TRBV12-4,16,-,few,TGTGCCAGCAGTACGCGACCTAGGGTTAGCAATCAGCCCCAGCATTTT,CASSTRPRVSNQPQHF
TRBJ1-2,TRBV6-5,14,-,many,TGTGCCAGCAGTTCGAACAGGATTAACTATGGCTACACCTTC,CASSSNRINYGYTF
TRBJ2-7,TRBV20-1,12,-,many,TGCAGTGCTCCCCACTTTACGGACGAGCAGTACTTC,CSAPHFTDEQYF
TRBJ2-2,TRBV5-1,16,-,-,TGCGCCAGCAGCTTGGAGGGGGGTCCGCAGACCGGGGAGCTGTTTTTT,CASSLEGGPQTGELFF
TRBJ2-3,TRBV7-2,15,-,-,TGTGCCAGCAGCACCCTCGGAGGAGGCACAGATACGCAGTATTTT,CASSTLGGGTDTQYF
TRBJ1-1,TRBV9,15,-,-,TGTGCCAGCAGCGTAGTAACGGGGGAGGGGACTGAAGCTTTCTTT,CASSVVTGEGTEAFF
TRBJ2-3,TRBV7-2,14,-,many,TGTGCCAGCAGCTTAGCGGGAGAGCCAGATACGCAGTATTTT,CASSLAGEPDTQYF
TRBJ2-1,TRBV2,15,TRBD2,-,TGTGCCAGCAGGGCCATGAGCGGGAGAGGCAATGAGCAGTTCTTC,CASRAMSGRGNEQFF
TRBJ2-7,TRBV27,14,-,-,TGTGCCAGCAGTTTAGCCGGGACACTTTACGAGCAGTACTTC,CASSLAGTLYEQYF
TRBJ2-3,TRBV5-1,12,-,many,TGCGCCAGCAGCTTGGGGGACCGTACGCAGTATTTT,CASSLGDRTQYF
TRBJ2-3,TRBV7-6,14,TRBD1,many,TGTGCCAGCAGCTTAATGTCAGGGGGCGATACGCAGTATTTT,CASSLMSGGDTQYF
TRBJ1-2,TRBV12-3/TRBV12-4,15,-,many,TGTGCCAGCAGTTTGATGGGGGGGAGTGGGTATGGCTACACCTTC,CASSLMGGSGYGYTF
TRBJ2-5,TRBV7-9,15,TRBD2,many,TGTGCCAGCAGCCCTCTAGCGGGCGAACAAGAGACCCAGTACTTC,CASSPLAGEQETQYF
TRBJ1-2,TRBV5-1,15,-,many,TGCGCCAGCAGCCCGACCGGGACTGATATTTATCGCTACACCTTC,CASSPTGTDIYRYTF
TRBJ2-5,TRBV15,15,-,few,TGTGCCACCAGCAGAGAGGCCGTGGTCTTAGAGACCCAGTACTTC,CATSREAVVLETQYF
TRBJ2-2,TRBV14,16,TRBD2,few,TGTGCCAGCAGCCAACGACTAGCGGGACTCACCGGGGAGCTGTTTTTT,CASSQRLAGLTGELFF
TRBJ2-1,TRBV3-1,17,TRBD2,-,TGTGCCAGCAGCCAAGACCCGGGACTAGCGGGAGGCAATGAGCAGTTCTTC,CASSQDPGLAGGNEQFF
TRBJ2-7,TRBV6-5,16,TRBD2,few,TGTGCCAGCAGTCACGGCCAAAGCGGGACCGCCTACGAGCAGTACTTC,CASSHGQSGTAYEQYF
TRBJ2-7,TRBV5-1,13,-,-,TGCGCCAGCAGCTATGGACCCTCCTACGAGCAGTACTTC,CASSYGPSYEQYF
TRBJ2-4,TRBV4-1,15,-,-,TGCGCCAGCAGGGTAACCTGGGGGACCGGGGGCATTCAGTACTTC,CASRVTWGTGGIQYF
TRBJ1-2,TRBV6-1,15,-,many,TGTGCCAGCAGTGAATACTGGACAGCACAATATGGCTACACCTTC,CASSEYWTAQYGYTF
TRBJ1-5,TRBV20-1,16,-,many,TGCAGTGCTCCGGCCCTACAGGGCTTGAGCAATCAGCCCCAGCATTTT,CSAPALQGLSNQPQHF
TRBJ1-1,TRBV29-1,14,-,-,TGCAGCGTTATACAGACTGACCTGAGCACTGAAGCTTTCTTT,CSVIQTDLSTEAFF